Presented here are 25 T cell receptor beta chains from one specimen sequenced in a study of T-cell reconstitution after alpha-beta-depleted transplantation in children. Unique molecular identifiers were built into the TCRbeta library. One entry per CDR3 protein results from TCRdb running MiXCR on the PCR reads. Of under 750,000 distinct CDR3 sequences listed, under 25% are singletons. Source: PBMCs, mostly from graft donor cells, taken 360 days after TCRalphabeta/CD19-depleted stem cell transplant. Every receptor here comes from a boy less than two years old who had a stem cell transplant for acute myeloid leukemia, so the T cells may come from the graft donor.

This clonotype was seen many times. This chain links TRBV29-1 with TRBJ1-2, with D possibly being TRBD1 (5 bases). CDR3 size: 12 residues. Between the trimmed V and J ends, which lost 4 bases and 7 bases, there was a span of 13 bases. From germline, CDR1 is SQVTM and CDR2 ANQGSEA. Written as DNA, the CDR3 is TGCAGCGTTGTCCGGCAGGGAGGTGGCTACACCTTC. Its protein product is CSVVRQGGGYTF.

As DNA, the CDR3 is TGTGCCAGCAGTTTAAACGGGCTAGCCACGAACACCGGGGAGCTGTTTTTT. It codes for CASSLNGLATNTGELFF. The chain couples TRBV12-3 or TRBV12-4 to TRBJ2-2; tentatively, D is TRBD2 (5 bases). V lost 2 bases, J lost 0 bases, and 13 bases lay in between. The CDR3 sequence is 17 residues long.

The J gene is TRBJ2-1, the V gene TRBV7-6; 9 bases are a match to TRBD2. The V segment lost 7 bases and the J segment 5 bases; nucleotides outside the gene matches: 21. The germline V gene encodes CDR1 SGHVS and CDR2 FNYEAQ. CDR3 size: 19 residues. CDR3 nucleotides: TGTGCCAGCACCCCCTTCGGGGGGTGGCGGGGGGGCTTCAACAATGAGCAGTTCTTC. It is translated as CASTPFGGWRGGFNNEQFF.

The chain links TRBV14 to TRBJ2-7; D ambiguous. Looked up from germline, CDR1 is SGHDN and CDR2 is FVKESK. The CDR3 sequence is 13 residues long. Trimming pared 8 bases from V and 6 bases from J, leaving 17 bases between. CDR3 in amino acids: CASGPLPPGEQYF. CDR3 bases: TGTGCCAGCGGACCCCTCCCCCCTGGCGAGCAGTACTTC.

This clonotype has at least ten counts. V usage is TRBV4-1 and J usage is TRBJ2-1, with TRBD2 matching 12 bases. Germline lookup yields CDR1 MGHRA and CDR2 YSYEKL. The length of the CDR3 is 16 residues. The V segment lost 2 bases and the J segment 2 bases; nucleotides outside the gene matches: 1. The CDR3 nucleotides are TGCGCCAGCAGCCAACGACTAGCGGGGGCCTACAATGAGCAGTTCTTC. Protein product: CASSQRLAGAYNEQFF.

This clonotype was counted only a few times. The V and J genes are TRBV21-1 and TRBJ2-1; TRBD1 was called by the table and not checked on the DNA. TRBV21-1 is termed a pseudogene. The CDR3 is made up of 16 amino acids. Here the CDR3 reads CASRLGPAKSYNEQFF. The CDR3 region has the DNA TGTGCCAGCAGGCTGGGACCCGCGAAATCCTACAATGAGCAGTTCTTC.

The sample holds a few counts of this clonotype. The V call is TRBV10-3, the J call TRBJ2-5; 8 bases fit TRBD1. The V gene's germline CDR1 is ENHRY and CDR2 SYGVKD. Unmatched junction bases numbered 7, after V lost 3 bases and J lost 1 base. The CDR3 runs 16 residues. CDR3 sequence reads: CAISDPGQVLQETQYF. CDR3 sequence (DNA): TGTGCCATCAGTGACCCGGGACAGGTACTCCAAGAGACCCAGTACTTC.

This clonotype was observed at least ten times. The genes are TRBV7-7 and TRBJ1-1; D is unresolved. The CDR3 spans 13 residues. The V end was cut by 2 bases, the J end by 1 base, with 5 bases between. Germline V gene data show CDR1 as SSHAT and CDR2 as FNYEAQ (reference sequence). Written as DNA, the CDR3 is TGTGCCAGCAGCTTAATGGGGAACACTGAAGCTTTCTTT. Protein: CASSLMGNTEAFF.

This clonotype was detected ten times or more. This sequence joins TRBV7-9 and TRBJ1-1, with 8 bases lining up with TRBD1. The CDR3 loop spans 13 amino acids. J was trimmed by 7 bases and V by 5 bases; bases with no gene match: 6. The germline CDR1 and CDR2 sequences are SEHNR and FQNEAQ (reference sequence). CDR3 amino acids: CASSLPGGLEAFF. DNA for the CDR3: TGTGCCAGCAGCCTGCCAGGGGGCCTTGAAGCTTTCTTT.

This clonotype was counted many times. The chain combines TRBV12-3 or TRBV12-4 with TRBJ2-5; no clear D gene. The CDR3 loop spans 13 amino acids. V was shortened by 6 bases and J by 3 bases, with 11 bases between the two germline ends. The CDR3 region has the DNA TGTGCCAGCAGGCGTGGTAGCAAAGAGACCCAGTACTTC. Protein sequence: CASRRGSKETQYF.

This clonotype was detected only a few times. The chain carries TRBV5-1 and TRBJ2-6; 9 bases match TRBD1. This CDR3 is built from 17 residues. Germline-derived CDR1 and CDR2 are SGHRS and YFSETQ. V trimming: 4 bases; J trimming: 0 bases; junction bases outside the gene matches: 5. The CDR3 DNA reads TGCGCCAGCAGCGGGGGACAGGGACTCTCTGGGGCCAACGTCCTGACTTTC. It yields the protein CASSGGQGLSGANVLTF. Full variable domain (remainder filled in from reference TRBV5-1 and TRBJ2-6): KAGVTQTPRYLIKTRGQQVTLSCSPISGHRSVSWYQQTPGQGLQFLFEYFSETQRNKGNFPGRFSGRQFSNSRSEMNVSTLELGDSALYLCASSGGQGLSGANVLTFGAGSRLTVL.

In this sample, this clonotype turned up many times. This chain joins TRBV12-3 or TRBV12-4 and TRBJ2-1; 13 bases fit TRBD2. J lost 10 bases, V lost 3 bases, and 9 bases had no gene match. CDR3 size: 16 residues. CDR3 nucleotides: TGTGCCAGCAGTTTCACGACTAGCGGGGGGCCTATAGAGCAGTTCTTC. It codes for CASSFTTSGGPIEQFF.

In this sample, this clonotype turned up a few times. The CDR3 DNA follows: TGTGCCAGCAGCCCTCCCTGGGAGGAGCAGTTCTTC. This codes for CASSPPWEEQFF. The chain couples TRBV7-8 to TRBJ2-1, with D tentatively TRBD2 (5 bases). The CDR3 contains 12 residues. Trimming shortened V by 5 bases and J by 10 bases, and 12 bases separated the two germline ends. Germline V CDR1 and CDR2: SGHVS, FQNEAQ.

The CDR3 DNA follows: TGCGCCAGCACTCCGACAGACCCCAACACTGAAGCTTTCTTT. Its translation is CASTPTDPNTEAFF. This chain uses TRBV5-1 with TRBJ1-1, with a possible D match to TRBD1 (5 bases). Germline loops: CDR1 SGHRS, CDR2 YFSETQ. This CDR3 spans 14 amino acids. The V end was cut by 6 bases, the J end by 2 bases, with 14 bases between.

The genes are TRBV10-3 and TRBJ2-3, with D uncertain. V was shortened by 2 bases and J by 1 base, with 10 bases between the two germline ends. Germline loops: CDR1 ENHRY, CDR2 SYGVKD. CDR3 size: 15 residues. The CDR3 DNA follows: TGTGCCATCAGTGAGGGAAGAAGGGGCACAGATACGCAGTATTTT. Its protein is CAISEGRRGTDTQYF.

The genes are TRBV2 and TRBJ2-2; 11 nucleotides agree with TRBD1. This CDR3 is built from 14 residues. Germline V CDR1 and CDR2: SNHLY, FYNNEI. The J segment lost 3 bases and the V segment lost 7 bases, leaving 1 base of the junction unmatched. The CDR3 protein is CASKDRGHTGELFF. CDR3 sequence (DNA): TGTGCCAGCAAGGACAGGGGGCACACCGGGGAGCTGTTTTTT. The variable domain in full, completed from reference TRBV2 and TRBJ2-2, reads EPEVTQTPSHQVTQMGQEVILRCVPISNHLYFYWYRQILGQKVEFLVSFYNNEISEKSEIFDDQFSVERPDGSNFTLKIRSTKLEDSAMYFCASKDRGHTGELFFGEGSRLTVL.

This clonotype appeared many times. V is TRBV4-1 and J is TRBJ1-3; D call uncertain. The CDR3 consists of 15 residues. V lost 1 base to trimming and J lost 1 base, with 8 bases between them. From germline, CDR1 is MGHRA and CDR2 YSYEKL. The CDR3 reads CASSQATASGNTIYF. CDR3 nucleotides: TGCGCCAGCAGCCAAGCGACGGCTTCTGGAAACACCATATATTTT.

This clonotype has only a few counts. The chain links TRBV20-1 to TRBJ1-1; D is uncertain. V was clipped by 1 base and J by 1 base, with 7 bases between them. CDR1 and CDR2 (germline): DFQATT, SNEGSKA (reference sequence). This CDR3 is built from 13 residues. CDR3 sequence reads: CSARVTANTEAFF. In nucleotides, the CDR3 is TGCAGTGCTAGAGTGACGGCGAACACTGAAGCTTTCTTT.

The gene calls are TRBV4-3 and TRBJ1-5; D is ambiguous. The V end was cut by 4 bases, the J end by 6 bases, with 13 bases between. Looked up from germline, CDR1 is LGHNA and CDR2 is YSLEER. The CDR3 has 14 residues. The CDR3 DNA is TGCGCCAGCAGCCGGGTCCTGGGAAGTCAGCCCCAGCATTTT. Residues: CASSRVLGSQPQHF.

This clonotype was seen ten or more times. CDR3 DNA sequence: TGCAGTGCAGGCGTACGCGGGGAGCTGTTTTTT. Translating gives CSAGVRGELFF. This chain joins TRBV20-1 and TRBJ2-2; no reliable D call. CDR1 and CDR2 (germline): DFQATT, SNEGSKA (reference sequence). The V end was cut by 6 bases, the J end by 7 bases, with 9 bases between. The CDR3 covers 11 residues.

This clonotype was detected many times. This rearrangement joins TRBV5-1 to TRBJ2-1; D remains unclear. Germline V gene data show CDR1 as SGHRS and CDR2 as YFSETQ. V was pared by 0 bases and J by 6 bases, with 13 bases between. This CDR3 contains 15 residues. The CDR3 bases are TGCGCCAGCAGCTTGGCCGGCCTGGTCGGCAATGAGCAGTTCTTC. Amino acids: CASSLAGLVGNEQFF.

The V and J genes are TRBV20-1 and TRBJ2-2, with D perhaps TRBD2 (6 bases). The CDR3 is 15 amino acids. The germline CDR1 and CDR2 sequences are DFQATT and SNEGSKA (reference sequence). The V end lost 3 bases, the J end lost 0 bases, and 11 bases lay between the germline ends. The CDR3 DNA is TGCAGTGCTAGTCTCCTAGCGCCGAACACCGGGGAGCTGTTTTTT. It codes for CSASLLAPNTGELFF.

The CDR3 here is CASSRPRGRSYEQYF. The CDR3 region has the DNA TGTGCCAGCAGCAGGCCCCGGGGCCGCTCCTACGAGCAGTACTTC. The rearrangement joins TRBV21-1 to TRBJ2-7; the DNA was not used to check the table's D call, TRBD1. TRBV21-1 represents a pseudogene. This CDR3 has 15 amino acids.

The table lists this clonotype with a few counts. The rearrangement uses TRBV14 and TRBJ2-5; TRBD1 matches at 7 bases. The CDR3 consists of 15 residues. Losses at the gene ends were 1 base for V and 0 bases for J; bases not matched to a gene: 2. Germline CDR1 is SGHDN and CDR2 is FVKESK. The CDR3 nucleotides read TGTGCCAGCAGCCAAGCTGACAGGGACCAAGAGACCCAGTACTTC. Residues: CASSQADRDQETQYF. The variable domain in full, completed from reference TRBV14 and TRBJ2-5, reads EAGVTQFPSHSVIEKGQTVTLRCDPISGHDNLYWYRRVMGKEIKFLLHFVKESKQDESGMPNNRFLAERTGGTYSTLKVQPAELEDSGVYFCASSQADRDQETQYFGPGTRLLVL.

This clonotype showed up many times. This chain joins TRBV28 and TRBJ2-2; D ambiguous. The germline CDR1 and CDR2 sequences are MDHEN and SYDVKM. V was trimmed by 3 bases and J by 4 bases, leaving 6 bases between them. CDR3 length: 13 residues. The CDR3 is CASSFMGTGELFF. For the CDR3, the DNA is TGTGCCAGCAGTTTTATGGGCACCGGGGAGCTGTTTTTT.